This TCR beta chain was recovered during a study of cytomegalovirus exposure and HLA in healthy donors. Primers: 60 Vbeta forward and 13 Jbeta reverse. Sequencing used immunoSEQ multiplex PCR; TCRdb keeps in-frame clones, though not all of them. The sample records about 85,000 clones, 75% to 90% being singletons. Turning to this clone: The junction does not match germline at one end; this may be a read error.

The V gene's germline CDR1 is SGHVS and CDR2 FNYEAQ. The CDR3 totals 15 residues. The chain has TRBV7-6 and TRBJ1-3; unclear D gene. Material: PBMCs. The source is a man in his fifties in good health and CMV-seropositive. CDR3 nucleotides: TGTGCCAGCAGCTCCCAAACCGTCCATGGAGACACCATATATTTT. Its translation: CASSSQTVHGDTIYF.